In this sample, the clone carrying this T cell receptor beta chain turned up many times. One junction end disagrees with the germline gene, perhaps due to a read error. This sample is drawn from a study of T cells in Graves' hyperthyroidism and ophthalmopathy. Study as a whole: At the time of initial diagnosis and before any treatment, peripheral blood was collected.

Amplified TCR beta CDR3 regions derived from RNA transcripts. The primer set for the first-round RT-PCR of the TCR CDR3 was HTBI. TCRdb recomputed calls from the multiplex PCR reads with MiXCR, one row per CDR3 protein. The sample holds roughly 300,000 distinct CDR3 sequences; less than 30% are singletons and the top ten take 25% to 30%. CDR1 and CDR2 from the germline V gene are SSHAT and FNYEAQ (reference sequence). There are 14 residues in the CDR3. PBMCs were sourced from approximately 10 ml fresh peripheral blood. Sequenced: blood. The sequence derives from a man aged 40-55 years with Graves' hyperthyroidism that later progressed to Graves' ophthalmopathy. J is TRBJ2-5 and V is TRBV7-7; D is ambiguous. The CDR3: CASSLEPNQETQYF. In DNA, the CDR3 is TGTGCTAGCAGCTTAGAGCCAAATCAAGAGACCCAGTACTTC.